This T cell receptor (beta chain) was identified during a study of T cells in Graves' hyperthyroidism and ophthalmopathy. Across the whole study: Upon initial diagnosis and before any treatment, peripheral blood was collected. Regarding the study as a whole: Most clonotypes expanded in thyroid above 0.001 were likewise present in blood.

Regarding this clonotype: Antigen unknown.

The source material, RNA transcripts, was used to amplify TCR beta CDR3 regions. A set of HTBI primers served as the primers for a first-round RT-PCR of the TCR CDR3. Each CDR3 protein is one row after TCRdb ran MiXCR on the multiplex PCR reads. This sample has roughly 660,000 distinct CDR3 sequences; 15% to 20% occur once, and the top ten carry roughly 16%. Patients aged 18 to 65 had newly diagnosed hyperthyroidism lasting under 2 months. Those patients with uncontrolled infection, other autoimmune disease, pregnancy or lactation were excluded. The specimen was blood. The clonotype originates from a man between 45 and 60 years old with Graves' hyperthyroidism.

CDR3 sequence: CSATIRGLVSNQPQHF. In DNA, the CDR3 is TGCAGTGCTACTATCAGGGGGCTCGTTAGCAATCAGCCCCAGCATTTT. The chain is built from TRBV20-1 and TRBJ1-5; 8 bases map to TRBD1. The CDR3 consists of 16 residues. CDR1 is DFQATT and CDR2 is SNEGSKA in the germline V gene (reference sequence). J lost 0 bases, V lost 4 bases, and 8 bases had no gene match.